A single sample is the source of the 18 T cell receptor beta chains below, sequenced in a study of post-analysis software for immune sequencing data (dated by TCRdb to between 2014 and 2017). Beyond this particular receptor, the publication reports: Patients showed significantly higher frequencies than controls for a few TRBV segments, among them TRBV5-6, TRBV5-1 and TRBV20-1.

Preparation of the library involved PCR. The reads were generated on an Illumina HiSeq 2500. To reduce PCR and sequencing biases, unique molecular identifiers were incorporated into the TCR beta cDNA libraries. TCRdb itself trimmed the public reads at Q25 with fastp, ran MiXCR and retained productive beta chains. When rows share a CDR3 protein, they turn into one entry using the most common DNA and genes. Across this sample there are 350,000 to 500,000 distinct CDR3 sequences, with roughly 38% seen only once. About 7.6% of the sample belongs to the ten largest clones. Their antigen targets remain unknown. Sequencing was performed on blood. These receptors all come from a girl between 2 and 10 years old with multiple sclerosis.

The chain combines TRBV20-1 with TRBJ2-1, with 11 nucleotides matching TRBD2. Unmatched junction bases numbered 6, after V lost 6 bases and J lost 5 bases. The length of the CDR3 is 14 residues. Germline V gene data show CDR1 as DFQATT and CDR2 as SNEGSKA (reference sequence). The CDR3 bases are TGCAGTGCCAGACTAGCGGGGCGCAACAATGAGCAGTTCTTC. Protein sequence: CSARLAGRNNEQFF.

The sample holds a few counts of this clonotype. As DNA, the CDR3 is TGTGCCAGCAGTTGGGCTCCTACCTTATCCTACAATGAGCAGTTCTTC. It encodes CASSWAPTLSYNEQFF. This chain uses TRBV7-3 with TRBJ2-1; D ambiguous. The V end was cut by 6 bases, the J end by 1 base, with 16 bases between. The CDR3 is 16 residues long. CDR1 is SGHTA and CDR2 is FQGTGA in the germline V gene.

This chain joins TRBV6-1 and TRBJ2-3; D is perhaps TRBD2 (6 bases). The germline V and J ends were trimmed by 4 bases and 0 bases, with 8 bases remaining between them. Germline V CDR1 and CDR2: MNHNS, SASEGT. This CDR3 has 14 residues. CDR3: CASSAGDSTDTQYF. The CDR3, as DNA: TGTGCCAGCAGTGCGGGGGATAGCACAGATACGCAGTATTTT.

This clonotype was picked up a small number of times. The rearrangement joins TRBV28 to TRBJ1-6, with TRBD1 matching 9 bases. Germline V CDR1 and CDR2: MDHEN, SYDVKM. After removal of 6 bases from V and 14 bases from J, the junction contained 8 bases not matched to a gene. The CDR3 is 13 amino acids. DNA for the CDR3: TGTGCCAGCAGCAAGGACAGGGGCCCATCCCTCCACTTT. Its protein product is CASSKDRGPSLHF.

This chain uses TRBV28 with TRBJ2-5; possible D gene TRBD2, 7 bases. Germline CDR1 and CDR2: MDHEN and SYDVKM. Trimming removed 4 bases from V and 1 base from J, with 13 bases in between. The CDR3 is 15 amino acids. CDR3 residues: CASSSRGAAQETQYF. The CDR3 nucleotides read TGTGCCAGCAGTTCACGGGGGGCAGCCCAAGAGACCCAGTACTTC.

This clonotype was seen only a few times. The gene calls are TRBV14 and TRBJ2-1, with 7 bases matching TRBD2. Per germline, CDR1 SGHDN and CDR2 FVKESK. The CDR3 is made up of 13 amino acids. Germline trimming cut 0 bases from V and 9 bases from J; bases unmatched to any gene: 2. CDR3 nucleotide sequence: TGTGCCAGCAGCCAAGAAGCGGGACCTGAGCAGTTCTTC. Residues: CASSQEAGPEQFF.

This clonotype was counted between two and nine times. The chain uses TRBV7-6 and TRBJ1-1, with D possibly TRBD1 on 6 matching bases. The CDR3 extends over 15 amino acids. In germline, CDR1 is SGHVS, CDR2 FNYEAQ. V was cut by 5 bases and J by 4 bases, with 17 bases left in between. The CDR3 bases are TGTGCCAGCAGCGCCGACAGGACTCAGGGCACTGAAGCTTTCTTT. It yields the protein CASSADRTQGTEAFF.

This clonotype has more than one count but fewer than ten. J is TRBJ2-5 and V is TRBV5-1; D unclear. This CDR3 spans 14 amino acids. V was trimmed by 1 base and J by 1 base, leaving 8 bases between them. The germline V gene has CDR1 SGHRS and CDR2 YFSETQ. The CDR3 DNA follows: TGCGCCAGCAGCTTGATGTCATCCCAAGAGACCCAGTACTTC. It codes for CASSLMSSQETQYF.

This rearrangement joins TRBV20-1 to TRBJ2-3; 14 bases line up with TRBD2. V lost 0 bases, J lost 5 bases, and 7 bases stayed unmatched. The germline CDR1 and CDR2 sequences are DFQATT and SNEGSKA (reference sequence). CDR3 size: 17 residues. In DNA form, the CDR3 reads TGCAGTGCTAGAGATGTGACTAGCGGGAGGGCCGGAGATACGCAGTATTTT. Translating it yields CSARDVTSGRAGDTQYF.

The table lists this clonotype with a few counts. The gene calls are TRBV7-2 and TRBJ2-3; possibly TRBD2 for D (5 bases). The CDR3 spans 14 residues. From germline, CDR1 is SGHTA and CDR2 FQGNSA. Trimming cost V 1 base and J 2 bases, with 7 bases left between them. The CDR3 region is CASSLELATDTQYF. Written as DNA, the CDR3 is TGTGCCAGCAGCTTAGAGCTAGCCACAGATACGCAGTATTTT. Based on the CDR3 plus reference TRBV7-2 and TRBJ2-3, the full variable domain is GAGVSQSPSNKVTEKGKDVELRCDPISGHTALYWYRQSLGQGLEFLIYFQGNSAPDKSGLPSDRFSAERTGGSVSTLTIQRTQQEDSAVYLCASSLELATDTQYFGPGTRLTVL.

This clonotype was counted ten times or more. The chain has TRBV7-9 and TRBJ2-1; tentative D call: TRBD2 (6 bases). This CDR3 comprises 15 residues. Germline CDR1 SEHNR, CDR2 FQNEAQ (reference sequence). The V end lost 5 bases, the J end lost 2 bases, and 13 bases lay between the germline ends. CDR3 protein: CASSKGAGTYNEQFF. CDR3 DNA: TGTGCCAGCAGCAAAGGTGCGGGAACCTACAATGAGCAGTTCTTC.

The chain links TRBV28 to TRBJ2-7; tentatively, D is TRBD2 (6 bases). In germline, CDR1 is MDHEN, CDR2 SYDVKM. V lost 3 bases and J 0 bases, leaving 12 bases between the germline ends. This CDR3 has 15 amino acids. The CDR3 protein is CASSFKRASSYEQYF. CDR3 DNA sequence: TGTGCCAGCAGTTTCAAGCGGGCGAGCTCCTACGAGCAGTACTTC.

This clonotype was found a few times. This chain joins TRBV25-1 and TRBJ2-1; D unresolved. Germline CDR1 reads MGHDK; CDR2 reads SYGVNS. V dropped 1 base and J dropped 6 bases, with 13 bases sitting between them. The CDR3 loop spans 15 amino acids. Written as DNA, the CDR3 is TGTGCCAGCAGTGAATTTTTTGGGTTACGCAATGAGCAGTTCTTC. Amino acid sequence: CASSEFFGLRNEQFF.

This clonotype was seen more than once but under ten times. V is TRBV4-2 and J is TRBJ2-1, with 12 positions matching TRBD2. The germline CDR1 and CDR2 sequences are LGHNA and YNFKEQ. J was trimmed by 5 bases and V by 1 base; bases with no gene match: 6. This CDR3 region has 17 residues. For the CDR3, the DNA is TGTGCCAGCAGCCAAGGGACTAGCGGGATGGGGAACAATGAGCAGTTCTTC. Encoded protein: CASSQGTSGMGNNEQFF.

This chain joins TRBV2 and TRBJ2-1; D uncertain. Germline V gene lookup returns CDR1 SNHLY and CDR2 FYNNEI. The V end was cut by 0 bases, the J end by 9 bases, with 3 bases between. The CDR3 spans 11 residues. CDR3 bases: TGTGCCAGCAGTGAAGCCGTTGAGCAGTTCTTC. It specifies CASSEAVEQFF.

This clonotype was seen more than once but under ten times. The chain links TRBV3-1 to TRBJ1-2; 7 nucleotides match TRBD1. CDR1 and CDR2 from the germline V gene are LGHDT and YNNKEL (reference sequence). The CDR3 extends over 15 amino acids. V lost 5 bases and J lost 2; bases outside the gene matches: 8. In DNA form, the CDR3 reads TGTGCCAGCAGCACCGGGCGGACAGGAAACTATGGCTACACCTTC. Encoded protein: CASSTGRTGNYGYTF. Together with reference TRBV3-1 and TRBJ1-2, the CDR3 gives the full variable domain: DTAVSQTPKYLVTQMGNDKSIKCEQNLGHDTMYWYKQDSKKFLKIMFSYNNKELIINETVPNRFSPKSPDKAHLNLHINSLELGDSAVYFCASSTGRTGNYGYTFGSGTRLTVV.

This clonotype was counted only a few times. The rearrangement uses TRBV20-1 and TRBJ2-7; TRBD1 might be the D (6 bases). The V end lost 4 bases, the J end lost 7 bases, and 17 bases lay between the germline ends. Germline V gene data show CDR1 as DFQATT and CDR2 as SNEGSKA (reference sequence). This CDR3 contains 13 residues. CDR3 sequence reads: CSAINRARWEQYF. CDR3 sequence (DNA): TGCAGTGCTATTAACAGGGCCCGGTGGGAGCAGTACTTC.

This sequence joins TRBV29-1 and TRBJ1-2, with TRBD1 matching over 7 bases. V gave up 8 bases and J gave up 8 bases; unmatched junction bases: 14. Germline CDR1 and CDR2: SQVTM and ANQGSEA. The CDR3 is made up of 13 amino acids. The CDR3 coding sequence is TGCAGCACTGCCGGGGGGACAGAACGCGGCTACACCTTC. This gives the protein CSTAGGTERGYTF.